Following are 32 T cell receptor beta chains from one sample sequenced in a study of shared clonotypes between healthy human individuals. TCRdb keeps only in-frame clones here, not all; method: immunoSEQ multiplex PCR. In the table there are hundreds of thousands of clones, approximately 73% of which are singletons. The sequencing input was memory CD4+ T cells sorted from blood. As for subset: CD45RA-negative fraction. These receptors came from a woman aged 30 to 39 in good health.

This clone was found once. The CDR3 region is CASSPRGQLRETQYF. CDR3 coding DNA: TGTGCCAGCTCACCACGGGGACAGTTAAGAGAGACCCAGTACTTC. The chain recombines TRBV18 with TRBJ2-5, with 7 nucleotides matching TRBD1. This CDR3 region has 15 residues. Germline CDR1 reads KGHSH; CDR2 reads LQKENI. Losses at the gene ends were 1 base for V and 4 bases for J; bases not matched to a gene: 6.

The CDR3 sequence is CASNIAGEETQYF. CDR3 nucleotide sequence: TGCGCCAGCAACATAGCGGGAGAAGAGACCCAGTACTTC. The chain couples TRBV5-1 to TRBJ2-5, with 9 bases fitting TRBD2. The germline CDR1 and CDR2 sequences are SGHRS and YFSETQ. The CDR3 spans 13 residues. V trimming: 6 bases; J trimming: 3 bases; junction bases outside the gene matches: 3.

V usage is TRBV4-1 and J usage is TRBJ2-1; 8 nucleotides align to TRBD2. The CDR3 contains 15 residues. Germline loops: CDR1 MGHRA, CDR2 YSYEKL. Trimming at V came to 1 base and at J to 6 bases, leaving 5 bases not matched to a gene. CDR3 bases: TGCGCCAGCAGCCAAGTAGGAGGGACTAGCAATGAGCAGTTCTTC. This codes for CASSQVGGTSNEQFF.

The chain carries TRBV19 and TRBJ2-5; 15 bases match TRBD2. Per germline, CDR1 LNHDA and CDR2 SQIVND (reference sequence). The CDR3 loop spans 18 amino acids. After removal of 4 bases from V and 4 bases from J, the junction contained 10 bases not matched to a gene. The chain's CDR3 is CASSTGLAGGPYSETQYF. CDR3 in DNA: TGTGCCAGTAGTACCGGACTAGCGGGAGGGCCTTATTCAGAGACCCAGTACTTC.

Concerning this clone: A much larger clone differs by one base, so this may be a read error. The chain has TRBV19 and TRBJ2-5; D is ambiguous. Trimming pared 3 bases from V and 8 bases from J, leaving 13 bases between. The germline V gene has CDR1 LNHDA and CDR2 SQIVND (reference sequence). This CDR3 is 13 amino acids long. CDR3 sequence: CASSMDLKGTQYF. The CDR3 DNA reads as TGTGCCAGTAGTATGGATCTCAAGGGTACCCAGTACTTC.

This chain uses TRBV10-3 with TRBJ2-5; D unclear. TRBJ2-7 explains the end of the DNA better; the J call may be wrong. The CDR3 sequence is 14 residues long. Germline V CDR1 and CDR2: ENHRY, SYGVKD. CDR3 DNA: TGTGCCATCAGACCCTCCGGCCCTTCCTACGAGCAGTACTTC. This codes for CAIRPSGPSYEQYF.

J is TRBJ1-2 and V is TRBV25-1; 8 bases are shared with TRBD1. Germline lookup yields CDR1 MGHDK and CDR2 SYGVNS. The CDR3 is made up of 15 amino acids. J was trimmed by 7 bases and V by 2 bases; bases with no gene match: 9. In DNA form, the CDR3 reads TGTGCCAGCAGTGAAACTGGACAGGGCCCGTCTGGCTACACCTTC. Translated: CASSETGQGPSGYTF.

The rearrangement links TRBV6-1 to TRBJ1-2; D unresolved. CDR3 length: 12 residues. Trimming removed 7 bases at V and 1 base at J, with 7 bases between. Germline V gene data show CDR1 as MNHNS and CDR2 as SASEGT. Here the CDR3 DNA reads TGTGCCAGCATGGAGTTTAACTATGGCTACACCTTC. This translates into CASMEFNYGYTF.

A remark on this clone: This specimen includes other DNA sequences encoding the same CDR3. This chain links TRBV7-9 with TRBJ2-3, with unresolved D. The ends were cut back, 3 bases at V and 5 bases at J, with 9 bases in the middle. Germline loops: CDR1 SEHNR, CDR2 FQNEAQ (reference sequence). This CDR3 contains 13 residues. The CDR3 nucleotides are TGTGCCAGCAGCTTTGGAGCTGGAGATACGCAGTATTTT. Residues: CASSFGAGDTQYF.

This chain connects TRBV27 to TRBJ1-1; TRBD1 aligns across 8 bases. V was clipped by 5 bases and J by 5 bases; unmatched bases: 13. Germline V gene lookup returns CDR1 MNHEY and CDR2 SMNVEV (reference sequence). The CDR3 sequence is 16 residues long. The CDR3 here is CASSPEGRGRETEAFF. The CDR3, as DNA: TGTGCCAGCAGTCCCGAGGGCAGGGGGCGCGAGACTGAAGCTTTCTTT.

This clone was seen a handful of times. The chain has TRBV9 and TRBJ2-7, with D unclear. The CDR3 spans 14 residues. Germline values: CDR1 SGDLS, CDR2 YYNGEE. Between the trimmed V and J ends, which lost 1 base and 2 bases, there was a span of 10 bases. CDR3 amino acids: CASSVSSGPYEQYF. CDR3 DNA: TGTGCCAGCAGCGTATCCTCAGGCCCCTACGAGCAGTACTTC.

This clone is classed as medium-sized. This chain joins TRBV19 and TRBJ2-2, with unresolved D. V gave up 8 bases and J gave up 1 base, with 17 bases separating them. The CDR3 covers 16 residues. Germline CDR1 and CDR2: LNHDA and SQIVND (reference sequence). The chain's CDR3 is CASVYSLTLNTGELFF. Written as DNA, the CDR3 is TGTGCCAGTGTCTACTCCCTCACACTGAACACCGGGGAGCTGTTTTTT.

The chain carries TRBV2 and TRBJ2-7; D not certain. This CDR3 region has 10 residues. Looked up from germline, CDR1 is SNHLY and CDR2 is FYNNEI. V was pared by 6 bases and J by 3 bases, with 3 bases between. The CDR3 nucleotides read TGTGCCAGCAGGGACTACGAGCAGTACTTC. This encodes CASRDYEQYF.

A word on this clone: The identical CDR3 is also encoded by other nucleotide sequences in the sample. The chain carries TRBV5-5 and TRBJ1-3; D may be TRBD1 (5 bases). The CDR3 is 14 residues long. From germline, CDR1 is SGHKS and CDR2 YYEKEE (reference sequence). Trimming cost V 2 bases and J 2 bases, with 8 bases left between them. CDR3 sequence (DNA): TGTGCCAGCAGCTTCTGGGGGGCTGGAAACACCATATATTTT. It encodes CASSFWGAGNTIYF.

The chain combines TRBV5-1 with TRBJ2-3; D may be TRBD1 (6 bases). Germline V gene data show CDR1 as SGHRS and CDR2 as YFSETQ. Trimming removed 1 base at V and 0 bases at J, with 9 bases between. The CDR3 has 15 amino acids. This CDR3 reads CASSLNRVSTDTQYF. The CDR3 DNA sequence: TGCGCCAGCAGCTTGAACAGGGTGAGCACAGATACGCAGTATTTT. Using reference TRBV5-1 and TRBJ2-3 for the parts outside the CDR3, the full variable domain is KAGVTQTPRYLIKTRGQQVTLSCSPISGHRSVSWYQQTPGQGLQFLFEYFSETQRNKGNFPGRFSGRQFSNSRSEMNVSTLELGDSALYLCASSLNRVSTDTQYFGPGTRLTVL.

This sequence joins TRBV4-2 and TRBJ2-1; 13 positions match TRBD2. With 4 bases clipped from V and 8 bases from J, the junction kept 5 bases outside the gene matches. Germline V gene data show CDR1 as LGHNA and CDR2 as YNFKEQ. The CDR3 runs 15 residues. The CDR3 protein is CASSRGLAGVYEQFF. The CDR3 bases are TGTGCCAGCAGCCGAGGACTAGCGGGAGTGTATGAGCAGTTCTTC.

Here the CDR3 reads CSVLLGQGAEAFF. The CDR3 nucleotides are TGCAGCGTGCTCCTGGGACAGGGCGCTGAAGCTTTCTTT. The rearrangement links TRBV29-1 to TRBJ1-1; 9 nucleotides align to TRBD1. This CDR3 contains 13 residues. The germline gives CDR1 SQVTM, CDR2 ANQGSEA. V trimming: 6 bases; J trimming: 6 bases; junction bases outside the gene matches: 8.

The chain employs TRBV7-2 and TRBJ2-1; 11 nucleotides match TRBD2. Germline V CDR1 and CDR2: SGHTA, FQGNSA. V shed 0 bases, J shed 7 bases, and the junction held 8 bases outside the gene matches. This CDR3 contains 17 residues. CDR3 nucleotides: TGTGCCAGCAGCTTAGCGCACCTAGCGGGAGGTCTAAATGAGCAGTTCTTC. Amino acid sequence: CASSLAHLAGGLNEQFF.

This chain connects TRBV19 to TRBJ2-1, with unresolved D. The germline gives CDR1 LNHDA, CDR2 SQIVND (reference sequence). The CDR3 is 14 residues long. V was trimmed by 2 bases and J by 5 bases, leaving 10 bases between them. For the CDR3, the DNA is TGTGCCAGTAGTATATCTGTCAACAACAATGAGCAGTTCTTC. It yields the protein CASSISVNNNEQFF.

The gene calls are TRBV19 and TRBJ2-5; D unclear. This CDR3 comprises 12 residues. Trimming removed 4 bases from V and 0 bases from J, with 3 bases in between. Germline V gives CDR1 LNHDA, CDR2 SQIVND (reference sequence). CDR3 in amino acids: CASSTNQETQYF. DNA of the CDR3: TGTGCCAGTAGTACAAACCAAGAGACCCAGTACTTC. Looking up the rest from reference TRBV19 and TRBJ2-5 gives the full variable domain: DGGITQSPKYLFRKEGQNVTLSCEQNLNHDAMYWYRQDPGQGLRLIYYSQIVNDFQKGDIAEGYSVSREKKESFPLTVTSAQKNPTAFYLCASSTNQETQYFGPGTRLLVL.

The chain carries TRBV7-2 and TRBJ2-2; D is unresolved. CDR1 is SGHTA, CDR2 FQGNSA, per germline. The length of the CDR3 is 14 residues. V lost 3 bases to trimming and J lost 4 bases, with 9 bases between them. In DNA form, the CDR3 reads TGTGCCAGCAGCTTCAAGGGATCCACCGGGGAGCTGTTTTTT. Protein sequence: CASSFKGSTGELFF.

This clone was counted a few times. The gene calls are TRBV7-9 and TRBJ2-7; unclear D gene. The germline V and J ends were trimmed by 3 bases and 3 bases, with 15 bases remaining between them. Germline V lookup: CDR1 SEHNR, CDR2 FQNEAQ (reference sequence). CDR3 size: 15 residues. The CDR3 loop is CASSFNPIRDYEQYF. CDR3 in DNA: TGTGCCAGCAGCTTTAACCCTATCAGAGACTACGAGCAGTACTTC. Using reference TRBV7-9 and TRBJ2-7 for the parts outside the CDR3, the full variable domain is DTGVSQNPRHKITKRGQNVTFRCDPISEHNRLYWYRQTLGQGPEFLTYFQNEAQLEKSRLLSDRFSAERPKGSFSTLEIQRTEQGDSAMYLCASSFNPIRDYEQYFGPGTRLTVT.

This clone was detected only once. The chain links TRBV27 to TRBJ1-1, with 9 bases fitting TRBD1. The length of the CDR3 is 16 residues. V was pared by 2 bases and J by 1 base, with 5 bases of the junction left unmatched. Per germline, CDR1 MNHEY and CDR2 SMNVEV (reference sequence). The CDR3 region has the DNA TGTGCCAGCAGTTTAAGGTTGGGACAGGGGAACACTGAAGCTTTCTTT. This translates into CASSLRLGQGNTEAFF.

The chain carries TRBV9 and TRBJ2-7; TRBD2 matches at 10 bases. From germline, CDR1 is SGDLS and CDR2 YYNGEE. This CDR3 has 15 residues. V gave up 2 bases and J gave up 5 bases; unmatched junction bases: 7. The DNA for the CDR3 is TGTGCCAGCAGCGTGTCTAGCGGGAGCCCCAACGAGCAGTACTTC. It codes for CASSVSSGSPNEQYF.

V is TRBV7-7 and J is TRBJ2-7, with TRBD2 matching 7 bases. Trimming removed 2 bases from V and 5 bases from J; junction bases left unmatched: 9. CDR1 is SSHAT, CDR2 FNYEAQ, per germline (reference sequence). The CDR3 is made up of 15 amino acids. This chain's CDR3 is CASSLLAGVRDEQYF. Here the CDR3 DNA reads TGTGCCAGCAGCTTACTGGCGGGAGTTCGGGACGAGCAGTACTTC.

The V gene is TRBV14, the J gene TRBJ1-2; D remains ambiguous. The CDR3 is 14 residues long. V gave up 5 bases and J gave up 2 bases, with 12 bases separating them. Germline CDR1 and CDR2: SGHDN and FVKESK. The CDR3 is CASSTLDLNYGYTF. As DNA, the CDR3 is TGTGCCAGCAGCACTTTAGATTTAAACTATGGCTACACCTTC.

V is TRBV25-1 and J is TRBJ2-5; the match to TRBD1 covers 8 bases. The J call may be wrong; the DNA end is better matched by TRBJ2-7. This CDR3 spans 13 amino acids. Germline CDR1 MGHDK, CDR2 SYGVNS. In nucleotides, the CDR3 is TGTGCCAGCTCTGGACAGGGTCCTTACGAGCAGTACTTC. This translates into CASSGQGPYEQYF.

The rearrangement joins TRBV28 to TRBJ2-7; tentative D call: TRBD1 (5 bases). The CDR3 loop spans 13 amino acids. V was trimmed by 6 bases and J by 3 bases, leaving 12 bases between them. Germline V lookup: CDR1 MDHEN, CDR2 SYDVKM. The chain's CDR3 is CASRSSTDYEQYF. In DNA form, the CDR3 reads TGTGCCAGCAGATCCTCGACAGACTACGAGCAGTACTTC.

Details on this clone: The same CDR3 is also encoded by other DNA sequences in this sample. The genes are TRBV7-7 and TRBJ2-3; no definite D call. Germline CDR1 is SSHAT and CDR2 is FNYEAQ (reference sequence). Trimming pared 0 bases from V and 3 bases from J, leaving 4 bases between. This CDR3 contains 13 residues. The CDR3 protein is CASSLAETDTQYF. The CDR3 coding sequence is TGTGCCAGCAGCTTAGCAGAGACAGATACGCAGTATTTT.

This clone was found once. The chain combines TRBV6-1 with TRBJ1-5; D not resolved. Trimming removed 5 bases at V and 0 bases at J, with 11 bases between. CDR1 MNHNS and CDR2 SASEGT come from the germline V gene. The CDR3 has 15 amino acids. CDR3 DNA: TGTGCCAGCAGTCCAGCGACGGATAGCAATCAGCCCCAGCATTTT. Protein: CASSPATDSNQPQHF.

This CDR3 reads CASSLTVTSYEQYF. The DNA of the CDR3 is TGTGCCAGCAGTTTAACAGTCACAAGCTACGAGCAGTACTTC. This chain connects TRBV27 to TRBJ2-7; D remains ambiguous. The length of the CDR3 is 14 residues. Trimming removed 2 bases from V and 3 bases from J, with 11 bases in between. Germline V gene sequence: CDR1 MNHEY, CDR2 SMNVEV (reference sequence).

The J gene is TRBJ1-3, the V gene TRBV7-9; D not resolved. Trimming removed 6 bases from V and 4 bases from J, with 16 bases in between. CDR3 length: 15 amino acids. Germline V gives CDR1 SEHNR, CDR2 FQNEAQ (reference sequence). The CDR3 DNA follows: TGTGCCAGCAGGCCCCGGGGTGGCCTCGGAAACACCATATATTTT. It specifies CASRPRGGLGNTIYF.